The rows below give T cell receptor beta chains drawn from one sample of a study of blood T cell repertoires in COVID-19. TCRdb's table, derived via immunoSEQ multiplex PCR, lists solely in-frame clones and lacks some. The profile shows approximately 250,000 clones, roughly 81% of them singletons. Sample: peripheral blood. The receptor source for this set is a man aged 45-65 years with acute or convalescent COVID-19. Each CDR3 is given with its conserved first and last residue. Fields, in order: J gene, V gene, D gene, clone size, CDR3 protein, CDR3 DNA. D genes are given only for firm matches. The size entry is marked missing in some rows and otherwise reads once, few, many or a size class.

j_gene: TRBJ2-7
v_gene: TRBV11-3
d_gene: TRBD1
abundance: -
CDR3aa: CASRYPGQGYEQYF
CDR3nt: TGTGCCAGCAGATATCCGGGACAGGGCTACGAGCAGTACTTC

j_gene: TRBJ1-4
v_gene: TRBV5-1
d_gene: -
abundance: -
CDR3aa: CASSSWTLATNEKLFF
CDR3nt: TGCGCCAGCAGCTCATGGACATTAGCAACTAATGAAAAACTGTTTTTT

j_gene: TRBJ2-7
v_gene: TRBV7-9
d_gene: TRBD1
abundance: -
CDR3aa: CASSSTGTGRIYEQYF
CDR3nt: TGTGCCAGCAGCTCAACCGGGACAGGGAGGATCTACGAGCAGTACTTC

j_gene: TRBJ2-1
v_gene: TRBV7-2
d_gene: -
abundance: -
CDR3aa: CASSPHGGTSSYNEQFF
CDR3nt: TGTGCCAGCAGCCCCCATGGTGGGACAAGCTCCTACAATGAGCAGTTCTTC

j_gene: TRBJ1-3
v_gene: TRBV9
d_gene: -
abundance: -
CDR3aa: CASSVYGGGIDTIYF
CDR3nt: TGTGCCAGCAGCGTATATGGGGGAGGAATTGACACCATATATTTT

j_gene: TRBJ2-1
v_gene: TRBV21-1
d_gene: -
abundance: -
CDR3aa: CASSKGEVWGGEQFF
CDR3nt: TGTGCCAGCAGCAAAGGGGAAGTCTGGGGAGGTGAGCAGTTCTTC

j_gene: TRBJ1-5
v_gene: TRBV4-2
d_gene: -
abundance: -
CDR3aa: CASSQERVGKGQPQHF
CDR3nt: TGTGCCAGCAGCCAAGAGAGGGTAGGAAAAGGTCAGCCCCAGCATTTT

j_gene: TRBJ1-2
v_gene: TRBV5-5
d_gene: -
abundance: -
CDR3aa: CASSNDKSNYGYTF
CDR3nt: TGTGCCAGCAGTAACGACAAGTCTAACTATGGCTACACCTTC

j_gene: TRBJ1-1
v_gene: TRBV7-2
d_gene: -
abundance: once
CDR3aa: CASSLVTGNTEAFF
CDR3nt: TGTGCCAGCAGCTTAGTTACGGGAAACACTGAAGCTTTCTTT

j_gene: TRBJ1-2
v_gene: TRBV4-1
d_gene: TRBD1
abundance: once
CDR3aa: CASSPRQGYYGYTF
CDR3nt: TGCGCCAGCAGCCCCCGACAGGGTTACTATGGCTACACCTTC

j_gene: TRBJ1-2
v_gene: TRBV11-2
d_gene: -
abundance: -
CDR3aa: CASSLVGGRRYGYTF
CDR3nt: TGTGCCAGCAGCTTAGTCGGGGGGAGAAGGTATGGCTACACCTTC

j_gene: TRBJ2-7
v_gene: TRBV10-3
d_gene: TRBD1
abundance: -
CDR3aa: CAIGDRLFYEQYF
CDR3nt: TGTGCCATAGGGGACAGACTTTTCTACGAGCAGTACTTC

j_gene: TRBJ2-7
v_gene: TRBV6-1
d_gene: -
abundance: -
CDR3aa: CASSEGSEPYEQYF
CDR3nt: TGTGCCAGCAGTGAGGGTAGCGAACCCTACGAGCAGTACTTC

j_gene: TRBJ2-7
v_gene: TRBV6-1
d_gene: TRBD1
abundance: -
CDR3aa: CASSEGLGQGSYEQYF
CDR3nt: TGTGCCAGCAGTGAGGGGCTCGGACAGGGATCCTACGAGCAGTACTTC

j_gene: TRBJ2-1
v_gene: TRBV7-9
d_gene: -
abundance: few
CDR3aa: CASSLEEDYLGNEQFF
CDR3nt: TGTGCCAGCAGCTTAGAGGAGGATTATTTGGGAAATGAGCAGTTCTTC

j_gene: TRBJ2-1
v_gene: TRBV13
d_gene: -
abundance: -
CDR3aa: CASSVAGSSYNEQFF
CDR3nt: TGTGCCAGCAGTGTGGCGGGGAGCTCCTACAATGAGCAGTTCTTC

j_gene: TRBJ1-6
v_gene: TRBV9
d_gene: -
abundance: -
CDR3aa: CASSVGDRGNSPLHF
CDR3nt: TGTGCCAGCAGCGTAGGGGATAGAGGGAATTCACCCCTCCACTTT

j_gene: TRBJ2-7
v_gene: TRBV11-3
d_gene: TRBD2
abundance: -
CDR3aa: CASSPKIGLAASYEQYF
CDR3nt: TGTGCCAGCAGCCCAAAAATAGGACTAGCGGCTTCCTACGAGCAGTACTTC

j_gene: TRBJ2-2
v_gene: TRBV15
d_gene: TRBD1
abundance: -
CDR3aa: CATRNGGQGFAGELFF
CDR3nt: TGTGCCACTAGAAACGGGGGACAGGGGTTCGCCGGGGAGCTGTTTTTT

j_gene: TRBJ2-5
v_gene: TRBV6-5
d_gene: -
abundance: once
CDR3aa: CASSYSGGLQETQYF
CDR3nt: TGTGCCAGCAGTTACTCCGGCGGGTTACAAGAGACCCAGTACTTC

j_gene: TRBJ2-1
v_gene: TRBV19
d_gene: TRBD2
abundance: -
CDR3aa: CASSMGAGVTYNEQFF
CDR3nt: TGTGCCAGTAGTATGGGAGCGGGAGTCACCTACAATGAGCAGTTCTTC

j_gene: TRBJ1-2
v_gene: TRBV19
d_gene: TRBD1
abundance: -
CDR3aa: CASSIDPGQGVGYTF
CDR3nt: TGTGCCAGTAGTATAGATCCCGGACAGGGGGTCGGCTACACCTTC

j_gene: TRBJ2-2
v_gene: TRBV6-5
d_gene: TRBD1
abundance: -
CDR3aa: CASSYDTGGVIGELFF
CDR3nt: TGTGCCAGCAGTTACGACACAGGGGGCGTAATCGGGGAGCTGTTTTTT

j_gene: TRBJ2-7
v_gene: TRBV18
d_gene: -
abundance: few
CDR3aa: CASSPIMADEQYF
CDR3nt: TGTGCCAGCTCACCAATAATGGCGGACGAGCAGTACTTC

j_gene: TRBJ1-3
v_gene: TRBV12-3/TRBV12-4
d_gene: -
abundance: -
CDR3aa: CASRLMQGHTIYF
CDR3nt: TGTGCCAGCAGGTTGATGCAGGGCCACACCATATATTTT

j_gene: TRBJ1-1
v_gene: TRBV6-2/TRBV6-3
d_gene: TRBD1
abundance: -
CDR3aa: CASSPDRATGEAFF
CDR3nt: TGTGCCAGCAGTCCCGACAGGGCGACGGGTGAAGCTTTCTTT

j_gene: TRBJ2-3
v_gene: TRBV27
d_gene: -
abundance: -
CDR3aa: CASSLYGRRASTDTQYF
CDR3nt: TGTGCCAGCAGTTTATATGGCCGCCGTGCTAGCACAGATACGCAGTATTTT

j_gene: TRBJ1-6
v_gene: TRBV19
d_gene: TRBD1
abundance: -
CDR3aa: CASSDTGTVISSPLHF
CDR3nt: TGTGCCAGTAGCGACACCGGGACAGTAATTTCTTCACCCCTCCACTTT